A selection of T cell receptor beta chains follows, all from one sample in a study of graft-versus-host responses after intestinal transplantation. This table comes from immunoSEQ multiplex PCR, and its TCRdb copy is limited to in-frame clones, with some not included. This sample has some 86,000 clones, with roughly nine tenths found just once. These receptors are not linked to any known antigen. The specimen was unstimulated CD4+ T cells sorted from spleen or lymph node cells, collected before transplant. The receptors derive from a human donor who was the organ donor for an intestinal transplant. Both conserved end residues are trimmed from each CDR3. Rows give clone size only sometimes, using once, few, many, or a class for an expanded clone.

v_gene	j_gene	abundance	CDR3aa
TRBV14	TRBJ1-1	.	ASSPLTGGTEAF
TRBV2	TRBJ2-1	.	ASRPTGSHEQF
TRBV15	TRBJ2-5	.	ATSGIGRRRVQETQY
TRBV19	TRBJ1-6	.	ASSTQDRANSPLH
TRBV5-6	TRBJ2-5	.	ASSLRAGGHKETQY
TRBV4-3	TRBJ2-5	.	ASSQDRGLEETQY
TRBV30	TRBJ2-3	.	AWSQGLQNTDTQY
TRBV6-1	TRBJ2-5	once	ASSEWTGVGETQY
TRBV6-6	TRBJ1-4	.	ASSYDLQGGAEKLF
TRBV5-5	TRBJ1-5	.	ASSRTRGNQPQH
TRBV7-3	TRBJ2-7	.	ASSSSRQGEQY
TRBV7-8	TRBJ1-2	.	ASSKDRGNYGYT
TRBV7-9	TRBJ1-1	.	ASSLTTDTEAF
TRBV7-9	TRBJ2-5	.	ASSLSSGGETQY